This T cell receptor (beta chain) appears in the sequencing data of a study of T-cell memory formation after mild COVID-19. Findings and caveats of the study: Those CD4+ clones that contracted were mainly in CM and EM (CD8+ ones in EMRA). Contracting clones from day 15 to 85 had balanced CD4/CD8; later expanders favoured CD4+.

The CDR3 has 15 amino acids. Trimming removed 5 bases from V and 3 bases from J; junction bases left unmatched: 2. CDR1 and CDR2 (germline): ENHRY, SYGVKD. This clonotype occurred a few times. Its antigen is undetermined. Via MiXCR, TCRdb re-called the 5' RACE reads, giving one row per CDR3 protein. Of 180,000 or so distinct CDR3 sequences listed, approximately 10% are singletons. The receptor comes from a man aged 18-30 years who had mild COVID-19 (a few samples of this study predate the infection). Cell type and time point are not known. Sequencing input: PBMCs or a T cell subset sorted from them (not recorded which). V and J are TRBV10-3 and TRBJ2-1; 12 bases agree with TRBD2. The CDR3 coding sequence is TGTGCCATCAGTCGACTAGCGGGGGTCTACAATGAGCAGTTCTTC. It yields the protein CAISRLAGVYNEQFF.